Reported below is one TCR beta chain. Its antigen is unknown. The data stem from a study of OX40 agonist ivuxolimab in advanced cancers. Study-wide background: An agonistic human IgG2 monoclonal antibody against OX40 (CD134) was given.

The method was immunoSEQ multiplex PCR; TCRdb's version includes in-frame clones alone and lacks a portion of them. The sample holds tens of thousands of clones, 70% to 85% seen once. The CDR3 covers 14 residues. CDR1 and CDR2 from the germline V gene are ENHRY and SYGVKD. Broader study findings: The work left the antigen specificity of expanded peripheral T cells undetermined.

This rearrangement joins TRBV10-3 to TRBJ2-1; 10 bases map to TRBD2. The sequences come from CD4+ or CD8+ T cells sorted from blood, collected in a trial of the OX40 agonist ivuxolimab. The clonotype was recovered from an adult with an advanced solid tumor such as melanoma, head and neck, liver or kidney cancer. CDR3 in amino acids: CAIGERGGLGEQFF. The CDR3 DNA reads TGTGCTATCGGCGAGCGGGGGGGTCTCGGGGAGCAGTTCTTC.